A selection of T cell receptor beta chains follows, all from one sample in a study of blood T cell repertoires in COVID-19. Produced via immunoSEQ multiplex PCR; TCRdb's table is partial and in-frame only. The sample lists around 300,000 clones, just under 90% occurring once. Sequencing was carried out using peripheral blood. These receptors came from a woman in her 40s with acute or convalescent COVID-19. The CDR3 runs from the conserved cysteine through the conserved F or W. The D gene is left open where the match is weak. Clone size is shown for a subset of rows, as once, few, many or a class of expanded clone.

clone size	V gene	J gene	D gene	CDR3 protein	CDR3 DNA
.	TRBV3-1/TRBV3-2	TRBJ1-1	TRBD1	CASSHSAGGLNTEAFF	TGTGCCAGCAGCCATTCGGCAGGGGGTCTGAACACTGAAGCTTTCTTT
.	TRBV27	TRBJ1-6	.	CASSFIGSPNNSPLHF	TGTGCCAGCAGTTTTATTGGGAGCCCCAATAATTCACCCCTCCACTTT
.	TRBV7-2	TRBJ1-2	.	CASSRQPRDTYGYTF	TGTGCCAGCAGCCGCCAGCCCCGGGACACCTATGGCTACACCTTC
.	TRBV25-1	TRBJ1-6	.	CASSDPPGLANSPLHF	TGTGCCAGCAGTGATCCCCCAGGTCTTGCCAATTCACCCCTCCACTTT
once	TRBV15	TRBJ2-1	TRBD2	CATSRDPGGSGGEQFF	TGTGCCACCAGCAGAGATCCGGGAGGCAGCGGCGGTGAGCAGTTCTTC
.	TRBV4-1	TRBJ2-2	TRBD1	CASRGQGKDAGELFF	TGCGCCAGCAGGGGACAGGGAAAAGACGCCGGGGAGCTGTTTTTT
.	TRBV5-1	TRBJ2-1	TRBD2	CASSPGTSGNNEQFF	TGCGCCAGCAGCCCAGGGACTAGCGGAAACAATGAGCAGTTCTTC
.	TRBV7-9	TRBJ1-4	.	CASSLFLRETNEKLFF	TGTGCCAGCAGCTTATTCCTCAGGGAAACTAATGAAAAACTGTTTTTT
.	TRBV7-2	TRBJ1-2	.	CAKTGFGYGYTF	TGTGCAAAGACGGGTTTCGGCTATGGCTACACCTTC
.	TRBV29-1	TRBJ1-2	.	CSVTGGTNYGYTF	TGCAGCGTTACCGGCGGGACTAACTATGGCTACACCTTC
.	TRBV18	TRBJ1-2	.	CASSPGGVHGYTF	TGTGCCAGCTCGCCTGGCGGGGTTCATGGCTACACCTTC
few	TRBV18	TRBJ1-2	TRBD1	CASSPNPGQHFEGYTF	TGTGCCAGCTCACCAAACCCGGGACAGCATTTCGAAGGCTACACCTTC
.	TRBV24-1	TRBJ2-1	.	CATSAPGLAHNEQFF	TGTGCCACCAGTGCCCCGGGCCTAGCCCACAATGAGCAGTTCTTC
few	TRBV5-4	TRBJ2-2	.	CASSSRRGINTGELFF	TGTGCCAGCAGCTCCCGACGGGGAATAAACACCGGGGAGCTGTTTTTT
.	TRBV28	TRBJ1-2	.	CASSLSSNYGYTF	TGTGCCAGCAGTTTATCCTCTAACTATGGCTACACCTTC
.	TRBV5-1	TRBJ1-4	TRBD1	CASSTSTGGSNEKLFF	TGCGCCAGCAGTACATCTACAGGGGGCTCTAATGAAAAACTGTTTTTT